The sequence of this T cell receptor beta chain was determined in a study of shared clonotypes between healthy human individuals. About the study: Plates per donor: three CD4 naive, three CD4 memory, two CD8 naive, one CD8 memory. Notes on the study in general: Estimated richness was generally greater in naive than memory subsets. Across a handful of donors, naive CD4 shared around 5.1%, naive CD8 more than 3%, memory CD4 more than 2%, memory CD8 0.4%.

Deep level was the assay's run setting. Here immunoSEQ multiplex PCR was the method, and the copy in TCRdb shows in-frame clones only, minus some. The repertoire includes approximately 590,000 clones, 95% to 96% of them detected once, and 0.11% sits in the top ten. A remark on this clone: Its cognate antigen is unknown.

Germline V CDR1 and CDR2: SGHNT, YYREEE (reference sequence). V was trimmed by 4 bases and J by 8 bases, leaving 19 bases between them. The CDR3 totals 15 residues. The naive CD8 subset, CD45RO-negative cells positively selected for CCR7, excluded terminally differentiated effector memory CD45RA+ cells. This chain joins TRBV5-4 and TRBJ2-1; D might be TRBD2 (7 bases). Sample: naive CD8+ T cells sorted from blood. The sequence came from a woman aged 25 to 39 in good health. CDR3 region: CASSLGDLGGDEQFF. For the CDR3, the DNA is TGTGCCAGCAGCCTAGGGGACTTAGGGGGGGATGAGCAGTTCTTC.